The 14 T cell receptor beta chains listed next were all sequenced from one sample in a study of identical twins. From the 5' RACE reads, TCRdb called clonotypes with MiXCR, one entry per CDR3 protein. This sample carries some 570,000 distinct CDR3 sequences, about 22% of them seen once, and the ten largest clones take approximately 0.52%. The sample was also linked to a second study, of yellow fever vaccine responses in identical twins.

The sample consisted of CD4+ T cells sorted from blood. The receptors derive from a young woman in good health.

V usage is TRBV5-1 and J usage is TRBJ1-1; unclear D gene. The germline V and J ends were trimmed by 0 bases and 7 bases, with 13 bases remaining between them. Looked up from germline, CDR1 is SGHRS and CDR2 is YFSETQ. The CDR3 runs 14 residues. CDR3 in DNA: TGCGCCAGCAGCTTGGTACGTCCCGCCGGTGAAGCTTTCTTT. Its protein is CASSLVRPAGEAFF.

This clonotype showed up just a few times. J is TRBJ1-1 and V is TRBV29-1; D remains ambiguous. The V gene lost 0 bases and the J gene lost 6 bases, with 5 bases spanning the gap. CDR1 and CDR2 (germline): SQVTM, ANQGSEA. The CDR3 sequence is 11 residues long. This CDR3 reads CSVEDWPEAFF. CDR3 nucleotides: TGCAGCGTTGAAGATTGGCCTGAAGCTTTCTTT.

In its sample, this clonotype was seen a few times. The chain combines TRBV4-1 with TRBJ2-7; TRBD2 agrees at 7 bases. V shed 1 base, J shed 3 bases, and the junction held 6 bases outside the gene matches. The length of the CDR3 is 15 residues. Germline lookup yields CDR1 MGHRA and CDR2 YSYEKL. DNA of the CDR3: TGCGCCAGCAGCCAAGGACTAGCCACCTACTACGAGCAGTACTTC. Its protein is CASSQGLATYYEQYF.

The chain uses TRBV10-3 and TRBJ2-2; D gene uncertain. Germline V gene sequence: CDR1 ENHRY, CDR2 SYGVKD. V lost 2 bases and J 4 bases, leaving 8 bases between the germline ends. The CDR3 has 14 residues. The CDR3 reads CAISEEGITGELFF. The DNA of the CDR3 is TGTGCCATCAGTGAGGAAGGGATCACCGGGGAGCTGTTTTTT.

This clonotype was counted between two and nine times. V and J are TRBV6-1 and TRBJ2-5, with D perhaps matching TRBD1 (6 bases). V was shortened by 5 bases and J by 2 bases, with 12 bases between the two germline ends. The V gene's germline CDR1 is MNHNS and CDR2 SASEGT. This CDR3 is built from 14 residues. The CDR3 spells CASSQGSMQETQYF. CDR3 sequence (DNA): TGTGCCAGCAGTCAGGGGTCGATGCAAGAGACCCAGTACTTC.

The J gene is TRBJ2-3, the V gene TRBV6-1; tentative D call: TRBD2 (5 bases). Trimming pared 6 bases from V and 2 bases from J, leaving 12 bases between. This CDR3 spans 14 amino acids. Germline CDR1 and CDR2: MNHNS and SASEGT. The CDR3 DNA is TGTGCCAGCAGCCCCGACGGGATCACAGATACGCAGTATTTT. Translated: CASSPDGITDTQYF.

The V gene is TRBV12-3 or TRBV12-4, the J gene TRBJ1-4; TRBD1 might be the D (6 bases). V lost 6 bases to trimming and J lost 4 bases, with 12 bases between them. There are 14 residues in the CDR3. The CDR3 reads CASRPHRVNEKLFF. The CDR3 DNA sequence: TGTGCCAGCAGACCGCACAGGGTTAATGAAAAACTGTTTTTT.

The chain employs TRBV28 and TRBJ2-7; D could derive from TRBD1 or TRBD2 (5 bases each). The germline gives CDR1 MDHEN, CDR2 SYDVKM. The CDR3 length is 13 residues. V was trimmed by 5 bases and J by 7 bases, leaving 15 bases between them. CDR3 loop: CASSGSGPKEQYV. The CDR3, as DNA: TGTGCCAGCAGTGGTTCGGGGCCTAAGGAGCAGTACGTC.

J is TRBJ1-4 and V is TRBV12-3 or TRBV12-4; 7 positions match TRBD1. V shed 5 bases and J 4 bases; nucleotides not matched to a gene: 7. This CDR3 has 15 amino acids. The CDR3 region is CASSPMGQLNEKLFF. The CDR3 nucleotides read TGTGCCAGCAGTCCGATGGGACAGCTTAATGAAAAACTGTTTTTT.

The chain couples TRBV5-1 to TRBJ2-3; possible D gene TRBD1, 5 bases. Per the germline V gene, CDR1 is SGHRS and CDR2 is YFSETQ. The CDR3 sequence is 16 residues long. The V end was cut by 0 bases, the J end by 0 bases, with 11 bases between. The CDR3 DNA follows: TGCGCCAGCAGCTTGGAGGCAGGGTCTAGCACAGATACGCAGTATTTT. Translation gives CASSLEAGSSTDTQYF.

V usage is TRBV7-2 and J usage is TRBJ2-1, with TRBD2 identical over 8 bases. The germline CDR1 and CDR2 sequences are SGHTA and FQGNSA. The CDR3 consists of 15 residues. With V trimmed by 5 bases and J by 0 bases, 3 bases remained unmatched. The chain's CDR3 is CASSKSGGSYNEQFF. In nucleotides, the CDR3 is TGTGCCAGCAGCAAAAGCGGGGGCTCCTACAATGAGCAGTTCTTC. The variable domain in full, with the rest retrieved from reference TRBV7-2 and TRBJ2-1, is GAGVSQSPSNKVTEKGKDVELRCDPISGHTALYWYRQSLGQGLEFLIYFQGNSAPDKSGLPSDRFSAERTGGSVSTLTIQRTQQEDSAVYLCASSKSGGSYNEQFFGPGTRLTVL.

CDR3 DNA: TGCGCCAGCAGCGGGGGACGGGACCTTTACAATGAGCAGTTCTTC. Encoded protein: CASSGGRDLYNEQFF. The chain has TRBV5-1 and TRBJ2-1, with D perhaps TRBD1 or TRBD2 (5 bases each). Germline loops: CDR1 SGHRS, CDR2 YFSETQ. V dropped 4 bases and J dropped 4 bases, with 15 bases sitting between them. The CDR3 is made up of 15 amino acids.

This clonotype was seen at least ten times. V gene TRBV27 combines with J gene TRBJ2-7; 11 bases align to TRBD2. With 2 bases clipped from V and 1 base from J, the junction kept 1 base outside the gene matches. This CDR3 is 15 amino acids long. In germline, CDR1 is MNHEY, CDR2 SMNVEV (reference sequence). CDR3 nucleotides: TGTGCCAGCAGTTTAGGACTAGCGGGTTCCTACGAGCAGTACTTC. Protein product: CASSLGLAGSYEQYF.

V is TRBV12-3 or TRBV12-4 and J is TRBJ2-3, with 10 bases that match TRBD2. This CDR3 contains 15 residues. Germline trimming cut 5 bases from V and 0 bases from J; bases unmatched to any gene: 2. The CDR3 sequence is CASSGLAVSTDTQYF. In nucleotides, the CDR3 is TGTGCCAGCAGTGGACTAGCGGTGAGCACAGATACGCAGTATTTT.